The rows below give T cell receptor beta chains drawn from one sample of a study of a mutant IDH1 vaccine in newly diagnosed glioma. No antigen has been identified for these receptors. Sequenced by immunoSEQ multiplex PCR; TCRdb stores in-frame clones only, minus some. The data hold under 45,000 clones, with 80% to 95% observed a single time. The source was PBMCs, collected from a glioma patient whose treatment included an IDH1 peptide vaccine. The receptor set was obtained from a man aged 45-60 years with glioma. The CDR3 runs from the conserved cysteine through the conserved F or W.

V gene,J gene,CDR3 protein
TRBV14,TRBJ1-4,CASSQQDRVLFF
TRBV9,TRBJ2-1,CASSVGGRNEQFF
TRBV5-1,TRBJ1-3,CASSLDGTGSGNTIYF
TRBV27,TRBJ2-7,CASSPPTGRHEQYF
TRBV28,TRBJ1-1,CASRRDGNTEAFF
TRBV19,TRBJ1-1,CASSAARTITEAFF
TRBV5-6,TRBJ1-2,CASSLTDYGYTF
TRBV7-2,TRBJ1-2,CASSLQGVYGYTF
TRBV5-5,TRBJ1-1,CASSLTQGNTEAFF
TRBV4-3,TRBJ1-4,CASSQAGFNEKLFF
TRBV18,TRBJ1-1,CASSPSGTPMNTEAFF
TRBV2,TRBJ2-1,CASRGTSGMSNEQFF
TRBV5-1,TRBJ2-3,CASSLASGSSTDTQYF
TRBV30,TRBJ2-7,CAWSVKRGVGEQYF
TRBV7-9,TRBJ2-3,CASSSFTDTQYF
TRBV9,TRBJ2-3,CASSGQGGGLSDTQYF
TRBV29-1,TRBJ1-2,CSVEGPSNYGYTF
TRBV15,TRBJ2-5,CATSTSDSARAKETQYF
TRBV6-5,TRBJ1-5,CASSRTGLVEPQHF
TRBV6-8,TRBJ2-5,CASSYSGGHPPQETQYF
TRBV11-2,TRBJ2-3,CASSPFGAPTDTQYF
TRBV6-1,TRBJ1-4,CASSGNRGTTNEKLFF
TRBV4-1,TRBJ1-5,CASSQVLGQPQHF
TRBV4-2,TRBJ2-4,CASSQEGGAGGIQYF
TRBV15,TRBJ1-1,CATSRGQGSNTEAFF
TRBV18,TRBJ1-1,CASSPAGAEAFF
TRBV28,TRBJ2-3,CASSWGTGRTDTQYF
TRBV30,TRBJ2-5,CASDKDNQETQYF
TRBV5-1,TRBJ2-5,CASKDTAGGETQYF
TRBV5-1,TRBJ2-2,CASSLARGTGELFF
TRBV5-1,TRBJ2-4,CASSSGQAKNIQYF
TRBV6-5,TRBJ2-3,CASSYDGTGDTQYF
TRBV7-9,TRBJ1-4,CASSVGQGPNEKLFF
TRBV25-1,TRBJ2-5,CASKVAGSGAQYF
TRBV5-4,TRBJ2-3,CASSRGAPSTDTQYF
TRBV7-9,TRBJ2-6,CASSSELATGANVLTF
TRBV7-6,TRBJ2-5,CASSAHRAETQYF
TRBV11-2,TRBJ1-2,CASSSEYYGYTF
TRBV9,TRBJ2-3,CASSKTGGAGTDTQYF
TRBV6-5,TRBJ2-5,CASSYDRTETQYF
TRBV19,TRBJ1-6,CASSMSLGGSNSPLHF
TRBV27,TRBJ2-5,CASSTIKGQASQETQYF
TRBV21-1,TRBJ2-7,CASSKAPSYEQYF
TRBV4-2,TRBJ2-7,CASSQAPAGINEQYF
TRBV28,TRBJ2-7,CASSLFRGRVYEQYF
TRBV6-4,TRBJ1-2,CASSDSRPGRGPGGYTF
TRBV10-3,TRBJ2-5,CAISEPRETQYF
TRBV19,TRBJ1-4,CASSRFSGEKLFF
TRBV2,TRBJ2-7,CASSEAGLGSYEQYF
TRBV27,TRBJ1-2,CASSLGTGIGYTF